The present T cell receptor (beta chain) was sequenced within a study of T-cell memory formation after mild COVID-19. From the 5' RACE reads, TCRdb called clonotypes with MiXCR, one entry per CDR3 protein. The repertoire holds hundreds of thousands of distinct CDR3 sequences, with roughly a quarter as singletons. The CDR3 is 13 residues long. V lost 5 bases to trimming and J lost 4 bases; unmatched junction nucleotides: 5. Germline CDR1 is MNHEY and CDR2 is SMNVEV (reference sequence). This clonotype was obtained from an adult woman who had mild COVID-19 (a few samples of this study predate the infection). Cell type and time point are not known. V is TRBV27 and J is TRBJ2-7; 7 bases line up with TRBD1. Sequencing was performed on PBMCs or a T cell subset sorted from them (not recorded which). DNA of the CDR3: TGTGCCAGCAGTCCGGTCAGGGGGTACGAGCAGTACTTC. Translating it yields CASSPVRGYEQYF.